This is a list of T cell receptor beta chains from one sample in a study of blood T cell repertoires in COVID-19. Data came from immunoSEQ multiplex PCR; TCRdb stores just in-frame clones and leaves some out. Here the sample spans around 96,000 clones, 90% to 95% being singletons. The sample was peripheral blood. These receptors all come from a human donor with active COVID-19. The donor label of this sample is uncertain. CDR3s include the opening cysteine and the closing phenylalanine or tryptophan. A D gene is named only where the DNA matches it firmly. Clone size is given for some rows only: seen once, a few or many times, or a class if the clone is expanded.

V gene	clone size	D gene	J gene	CDR3 protein	CDR3 DNA
TRBV29-1	-	-	TRBJ2-7	CSVHAGYEQYF	TGCAGCGTCCACGCCGGTTACGAGCAGTACTTC
TRBV3-1/TRBV3-2	-	-	TRBJ2-1	CASSPAGVGGQFF	TGTGCCAGCAGCCCGGCTGGTGTAGGAGGGCAGTTCTTC
TRBV19	-	-	TRBJ2-5	CASSSVQGETQYF	TGTGCCAGTAGTAGCGTCCAGGGAGAGACCCAGTACTTC
TRBV19	-	TRBD1	TRBJ1-2	CASSGTGGLVYGYTF	TGTGCCAGTTCCGGGACAGGGGGCCTGGTCTATGGCTACACCTTC
TRBV11-2	once	TRBD2	TRBJ2-1	CASRNGTSSYEQFF	TGTGCCAGCAGAAACGGGACTAGTAGTTATGAGCAGTTCTTC
TRBV11-2	-	-	TRBJ2-1	CASSFGNEQFF	TGTGCCAGCAGCTTCGGGAATGAGCAGTTCTTC
TRBV9	-	TRBD2	TRBJ2-5	CASSVGGSGPQETQYF	TGTGCCAGCAGCGTAGGGGGTAGCGGGCCACAAGAGACCCAGTACTTC
TRBV4-2	-	TRBD2	TRBJ2-3	CASRRLSGGGDTQYF	TGTGCCAGCAGACGTCTTAGCGGGGGGGGAGATACGCAGTATTTT
TRBV19	-	-	TRBJ1-2	CASSLYYGYTF	TGTGCCAGTAGTCTCTACTATGGCTACACCTTC
TRBV18	-	-	TRBJ1-4	CASSGAANEKLFF	TGTGCCAGCTCGGGAGCAGCTAATGAAAAACTGTTTTTT
TRBV7-2	-	TRBD2	TRBJ2-3	CASSITSGGAGDTQYF	TGTGCCAGCAGCATCACTAGCGGGGGGGCCGGAGATACGCAGTATTTT
TRBV6-5	-	-	TRBJ1-4	CASSYGGSPNEKLFF	TGTGCCAGCAGTTACGGGGGCTCCCCCAATGAAAAACTGTTTTTT
TRBV9	-	-	TRBJ1-5	CASSATGAQPQHF	TGTGCCAGCAGCGCAACAGGTGCTCAGCCCCAGCATTTT
TRBV12-3/TRBV12-4	-	TRBD1	TRBJ1-6	CASRDRDSPLHF	TGTGCCAGCAGGGACAGGGATTCACCCCTCCACTTT
TRBV11-3	-	TRBD2	TRBJ2-1	CASSLEFGGTNHNEQFF	TGTGCCAGCAGCTTGGAGTTTGGAGGGACTAACCACAATGAGCAGTTCTTC
TRBV27	once	TRBD2	TRBJ2-2	CASSPRFGTSGRPYGTGELFF	TGTGCCAGCAGTCCACGTTTTGGGACTAGCGGGAGGCCCTATGGCACCGGGGAGCTGTTTTTT
TRBV2	few	-	TRBJ2-7	CASSPIYEQYF	TGTGCCAGCAGCCCTATCTACGAGCAGTACTTC
TRBV19	-	-	TRBJ2-2	CASSKQGNTGELFF	TGTGCCAGTAGCAAACAGGGAAACACCGGGGAGCTGTTTTTT
TRBV6-6	-	-	TRBJ1-1	CASSYSGGDTEAFF	TGTGCCAGCAGTTACTCAGGGGGAGACACTGAAGCTTTCTTT
TRBV11-1	-	TRBD2	TRBJ2-3	CASSDLAGSDTQYF	TGTGCCAGCAGCGACCTAGCGGGGTCAGATACGCAGTATTTT
TRBV18	-	-	TRBJ2-7	CASSPMGLPAYEQYF	TGTGCCAGCTCACCCATGGGACTCCCGGCGTACGAGCAGTACTTC
TRBV7-8	-	TRBD1	TRBJ2-3	CASSRTGGDTQYF	TGTGCCAGCAGCCGGACAGGGGGAGATACGCAGTATTTT
TRBV7-2	-	TRBD2	TRBJ2-7	CASSPGRLAETYEQYF	TGTGCCAGCAGCCCAGGGAGACTAGCGGAAACCTACGAGCAGTACTTC
TRBV27	-	TRBD2	TRBJ2-7	CASRARTSGAYEQYF	TGTGCCAGCAGGGCCAGGACTAGCGGCGCCTACGAGCAGTACTTC
TRBV24-1	once	TRBD1	TRBJ1-6	CATSDRPNDRGDSPLHF	TGTGCCACCAGTGACCGCCCTAATGACAGGGGGGATTCACCCCTCCACTTT
TRBV10-1	-	TRBD1	TRBJ2-1	CASSEQGTGRDEQFF	TGCGCCAGCAGTGAGCAGGGGACAGGGCGGGATGAGCAGTTCTTC
TRBV6-1	-	TRBD2	TRBJ2-7	CASSEASGGPYEQYF	TGTGCCAGCAGTGAAGCCTCGGGGGGGCCCTACGAGCAGTACTTC
TRBV5-1	-	-	TRBJ1-3	CASAPGVAGNTIYF	TGCGCCAGCGCCCCAGGCGTCGCTGGAAACACCATATATTTT
TRBV5-1	-	TRBD1	TRBJ1-1	CASSVTGGNTEAFF	TGCGCCAGCAGCGTGACAGGGGGGAACACTGAAGCTTTCTTT
TRBV4-3	-	-	TRBJ2-3	CASSQDLRTDTQYF	TGCGCCAGCAGCCAAGACCTCCGCACAGATACGCAGTATTTT
TRBV19	-	-	TRBJ1-5	CASSVKQDPYQPQHF	TGTGCCAGTAGTGTAAAACAGGACCCCTATCAGCCCCAGCATTTT
TRBV12-5	-	TRBD1	TRBJ1-5	CASGVEQGVGNQPQHF	TGTGCTAGTGGGGTAGAACAGGGGGTCGGCAATCAGCCCCAGCATTTT
TRBV4-2	-	-	TRBJ2-7	CASSQGHGILYEQYF	TGTGCCAGCAGCCAAGGACACGGAATCCTCTACGAGCAGTACTTC
TRBV28	-	TRBD1	TRBJ2-3	CASSPVLGTASTDTQYF	TGTGCCAGCAGTCCCGTTCTAGGGACAGCTAGCACAGATACGCAGTATTTT
TRBV7-2	-	TRBD1	TRBJ2-4	CASRGQGANIQYF	TGTGCCAGCAGGGGACAGGGGGCCAACATTCAGTACTTC
TRBV7-2	-	-	TRBJ1-3	CASSLAAGSGNTIYF	TGTGCCAGCAGCTTAGCGGCGGGCTCTGGAAACACCATATATTTT
TRBV11-2	-	-	TRBJ2-5	CASSFGVTQETQYF	TGTGCCAGCAGCTTCGGGGTAACTCAAGAGACCCAGTACTTC
TRBV4-3	-	TRBD1	TRBJ2-2	CASSQDVVVRGLSGTGELFF	TGCGCCAGCAGCCAAGATGTCGTCGTCAGGGGGCTCTCGGGCACCGGGGAGCTGTTTTTT
TRBV7-8	-	TRBD2	TRBJ2-1	CASSPRRGFASGSRGGVDNEQFF	TGTGCCAGCAGCCCCCGGCGGGGTTTCGCTAGCGGGAGTAGGGGGGGAGTGGACAATGAGCAGTTCTTC